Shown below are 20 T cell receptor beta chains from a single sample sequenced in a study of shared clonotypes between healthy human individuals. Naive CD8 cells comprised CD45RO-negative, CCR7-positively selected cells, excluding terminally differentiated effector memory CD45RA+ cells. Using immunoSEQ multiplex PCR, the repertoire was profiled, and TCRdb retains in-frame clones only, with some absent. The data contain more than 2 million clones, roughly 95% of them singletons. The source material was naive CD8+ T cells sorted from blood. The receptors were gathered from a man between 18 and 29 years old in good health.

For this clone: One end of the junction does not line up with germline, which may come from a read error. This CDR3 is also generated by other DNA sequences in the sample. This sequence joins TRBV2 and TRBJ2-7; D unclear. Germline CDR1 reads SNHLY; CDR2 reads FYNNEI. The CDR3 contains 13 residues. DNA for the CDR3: TGCGCCAGCAGTCGAGAGGAACCGGACGAGCAGTACTTC. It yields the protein CASSREEPDEQYF.

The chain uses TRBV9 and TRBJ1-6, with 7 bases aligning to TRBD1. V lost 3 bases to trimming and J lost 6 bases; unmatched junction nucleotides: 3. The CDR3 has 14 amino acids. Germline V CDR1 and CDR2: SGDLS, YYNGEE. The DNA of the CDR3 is TGTGCCAGCAGCGCCGGGACAGCTAATTCACCCCTCCACTTT. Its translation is CASSAGTANSPLHF.

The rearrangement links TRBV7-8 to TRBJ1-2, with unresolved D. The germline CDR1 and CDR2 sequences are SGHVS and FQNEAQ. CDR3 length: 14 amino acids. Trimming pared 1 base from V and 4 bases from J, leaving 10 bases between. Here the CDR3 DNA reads TGTGCCAGCAGCTTAGGCCAGGACTTCTATGGCTACACCTTC. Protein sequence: CASSLGQDFYGYTF.

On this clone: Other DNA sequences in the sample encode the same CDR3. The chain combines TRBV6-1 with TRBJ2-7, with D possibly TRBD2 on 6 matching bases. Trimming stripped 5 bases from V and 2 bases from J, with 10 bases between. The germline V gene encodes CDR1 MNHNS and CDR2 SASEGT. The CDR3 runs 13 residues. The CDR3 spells CASSPRGTYEQYF. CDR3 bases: TGTGCCAGCAGTCCCCGGGGGACCTACGAGCAGTACTTC.

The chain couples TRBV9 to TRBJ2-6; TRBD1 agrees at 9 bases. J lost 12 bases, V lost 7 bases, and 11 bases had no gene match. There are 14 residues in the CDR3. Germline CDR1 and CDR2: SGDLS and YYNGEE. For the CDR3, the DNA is TGTGCCAGCTCCACAGGGGGCGGAGAGAGCGTCCTGACTTTC. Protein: CASSTGGGESVLTF.

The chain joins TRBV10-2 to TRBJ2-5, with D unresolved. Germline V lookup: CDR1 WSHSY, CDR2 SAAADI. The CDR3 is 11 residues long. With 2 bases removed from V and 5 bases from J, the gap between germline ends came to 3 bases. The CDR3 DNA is TGCGCCAGCAGTGAGCCGGAGACCCAGTACTTC. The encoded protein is CASSEPETQYF.

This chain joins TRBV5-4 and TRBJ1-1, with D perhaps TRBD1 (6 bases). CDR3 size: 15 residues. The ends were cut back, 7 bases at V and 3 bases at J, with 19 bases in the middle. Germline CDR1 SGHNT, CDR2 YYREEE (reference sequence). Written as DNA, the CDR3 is TGTGCCAGCCACCCCTGGGGGGCAGAGGACACTGAAGCTTTCTTT. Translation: CASHPWGAEDTEAFF.

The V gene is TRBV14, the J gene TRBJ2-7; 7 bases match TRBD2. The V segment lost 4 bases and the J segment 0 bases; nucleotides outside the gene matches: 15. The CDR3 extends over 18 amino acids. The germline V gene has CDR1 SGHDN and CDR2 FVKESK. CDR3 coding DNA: TGTGCCAGCAGCCCCCCGCGGGCGCGGGGGAATAGCTCCTACGAGCAGTACTTC. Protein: CASSPPRARGNSSYEQYF.

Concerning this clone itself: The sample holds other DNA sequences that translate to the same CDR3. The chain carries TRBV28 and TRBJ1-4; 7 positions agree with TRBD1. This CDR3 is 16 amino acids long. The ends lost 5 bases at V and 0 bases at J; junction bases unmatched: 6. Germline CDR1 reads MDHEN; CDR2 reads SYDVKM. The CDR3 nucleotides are TGTGCCAGCAGTGTCTACAGGGGAGCAACTAATGAAAAACTGTTTTTT. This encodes CASSVYRGATNEKLFF.

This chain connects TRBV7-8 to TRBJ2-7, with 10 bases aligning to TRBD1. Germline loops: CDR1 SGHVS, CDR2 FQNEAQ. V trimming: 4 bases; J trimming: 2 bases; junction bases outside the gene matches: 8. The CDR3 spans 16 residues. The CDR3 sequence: CASSSRRTGGTYEQYF. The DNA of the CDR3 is TGTGCCAGCAGCTCCCGCAGGACAGGGGGAACCTACGAGCAGTACTTC. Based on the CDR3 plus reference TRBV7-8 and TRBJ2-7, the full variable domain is GAGVSQSPRYKVAKRGQDVALRCDPISGHVSLFWYQQALGQGPEFLTYFQNEAQLDKSGLPSDRFFAERPEGSVSTLKIQRTQQEDSAVYLCASSSRRTGGTYEQYFGPGTRLTVT.

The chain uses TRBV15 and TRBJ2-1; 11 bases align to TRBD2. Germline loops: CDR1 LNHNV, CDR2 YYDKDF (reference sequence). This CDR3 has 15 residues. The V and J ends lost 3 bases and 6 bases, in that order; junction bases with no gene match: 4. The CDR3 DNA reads TGTGCCACCAGCAGCGGACTAGCGGGCCTCAATGAGCAGTTCTTC. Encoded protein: CATSSGLAGLNEQFF.

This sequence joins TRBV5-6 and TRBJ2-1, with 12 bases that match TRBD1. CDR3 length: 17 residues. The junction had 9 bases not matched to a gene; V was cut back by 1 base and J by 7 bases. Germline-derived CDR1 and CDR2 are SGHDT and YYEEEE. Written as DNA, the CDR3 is TGTGCCAGCAGCTTGCAAACCGGGACAGGGGGCTCTAATGAGCAGTTCTTC. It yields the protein CASSLQTGTGGSNEQFF.

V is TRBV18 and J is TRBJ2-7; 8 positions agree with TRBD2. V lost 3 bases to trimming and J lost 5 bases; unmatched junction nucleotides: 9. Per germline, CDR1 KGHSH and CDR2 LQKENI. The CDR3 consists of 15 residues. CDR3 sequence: CASSPSAGVSDEQYF. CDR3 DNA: TGTGCCAGCTCACCCTCAGCGGGAGTTTCCGACGAGCAGTACTTC.

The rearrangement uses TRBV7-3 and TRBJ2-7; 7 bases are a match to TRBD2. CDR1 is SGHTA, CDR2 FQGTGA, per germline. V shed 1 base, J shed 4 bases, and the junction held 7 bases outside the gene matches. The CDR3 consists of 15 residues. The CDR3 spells CASSLSGGSEYEQYF. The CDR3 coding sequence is TGTGCCAGCAGCTTAAGCGGGGGATCCGAGTACGAGCAGTACTTC.

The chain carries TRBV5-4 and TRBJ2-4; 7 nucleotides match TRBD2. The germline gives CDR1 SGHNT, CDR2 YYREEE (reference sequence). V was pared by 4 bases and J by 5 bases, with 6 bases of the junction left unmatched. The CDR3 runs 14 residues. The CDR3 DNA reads TGTGCCAGCAGCCCTCAGGGAGGGGAAAACATTCAGTACTTC. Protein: CASSPQGGENIQYF.

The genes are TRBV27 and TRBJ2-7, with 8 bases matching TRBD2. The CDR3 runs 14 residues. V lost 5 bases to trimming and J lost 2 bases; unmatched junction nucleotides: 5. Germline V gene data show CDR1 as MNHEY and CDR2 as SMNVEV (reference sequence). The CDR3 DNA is TGTGCCAGCAGTCCCGGGGGGGCCACCTACGAGCAGTACTTC. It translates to CASSPGGATYEQYF.

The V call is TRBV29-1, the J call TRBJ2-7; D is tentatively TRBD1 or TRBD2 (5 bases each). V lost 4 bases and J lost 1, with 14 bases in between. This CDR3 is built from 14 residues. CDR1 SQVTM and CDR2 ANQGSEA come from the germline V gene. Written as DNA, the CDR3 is TGCAGCGTTGTGGGGCAGGGAGAGTCCTACGAGCAGTACTTC. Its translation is CSVVGQGESYEQYF.

The chain's CDR3 is CASSLSSGRGGLNGYTF. The CDR3 DNA follows: TGTGCCAGCAGCTTGTCGTCGGGCAGGGGCGGCTTGAATGGCTACACCTTC. The V and J genes are TRBV11-2 and TRBJ1-2, with D tentatively TRBD1 (6 bases). CDR1 and CDR2 from the germline V gene are SGHAT and FQNNGV. The V end lost 3 bases, the J end lost 6 bases, and 23 bases lay between the germline ends. The CDR3 is made up of 17 amino acids.

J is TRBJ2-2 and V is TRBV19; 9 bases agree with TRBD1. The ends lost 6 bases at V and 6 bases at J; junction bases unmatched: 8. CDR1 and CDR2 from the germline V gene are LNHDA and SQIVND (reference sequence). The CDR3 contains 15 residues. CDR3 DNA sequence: TGTGCCAGTAGCCGGGACAGGGAAGGGTCCGGGGAGCTGTTTTTT. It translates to CASSRDREGSGELFF.

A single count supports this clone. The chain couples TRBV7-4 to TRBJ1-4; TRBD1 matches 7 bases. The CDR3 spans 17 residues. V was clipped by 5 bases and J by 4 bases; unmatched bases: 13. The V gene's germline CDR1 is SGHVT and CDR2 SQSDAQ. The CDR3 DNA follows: TGTGCCAGCAGCCCGTCGTTTTCGGGGACAGATAATGAAAAACTGTTTTTT. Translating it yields CASSPSFSGTDNEKLFF.